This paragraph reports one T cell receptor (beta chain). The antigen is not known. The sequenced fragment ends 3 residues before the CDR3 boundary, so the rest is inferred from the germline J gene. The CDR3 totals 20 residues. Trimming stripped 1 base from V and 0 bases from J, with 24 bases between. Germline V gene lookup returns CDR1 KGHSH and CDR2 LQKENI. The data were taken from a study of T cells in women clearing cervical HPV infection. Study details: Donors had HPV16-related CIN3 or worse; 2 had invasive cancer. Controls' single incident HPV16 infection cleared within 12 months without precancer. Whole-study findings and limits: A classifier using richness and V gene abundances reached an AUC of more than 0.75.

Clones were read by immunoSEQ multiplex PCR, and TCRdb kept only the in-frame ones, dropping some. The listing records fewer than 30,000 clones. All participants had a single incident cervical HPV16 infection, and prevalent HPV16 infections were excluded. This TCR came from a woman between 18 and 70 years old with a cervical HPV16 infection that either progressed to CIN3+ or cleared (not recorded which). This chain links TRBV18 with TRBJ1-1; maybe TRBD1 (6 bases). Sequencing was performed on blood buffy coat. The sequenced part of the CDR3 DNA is TGTGCCAGCTCACCACGGTCCCCGGGACAAACGCCAATCATGAACACTGAA. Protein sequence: CASSPRSPGQTPIMNTE. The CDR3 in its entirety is CASSPRSPGQTPIMNTEAFF.